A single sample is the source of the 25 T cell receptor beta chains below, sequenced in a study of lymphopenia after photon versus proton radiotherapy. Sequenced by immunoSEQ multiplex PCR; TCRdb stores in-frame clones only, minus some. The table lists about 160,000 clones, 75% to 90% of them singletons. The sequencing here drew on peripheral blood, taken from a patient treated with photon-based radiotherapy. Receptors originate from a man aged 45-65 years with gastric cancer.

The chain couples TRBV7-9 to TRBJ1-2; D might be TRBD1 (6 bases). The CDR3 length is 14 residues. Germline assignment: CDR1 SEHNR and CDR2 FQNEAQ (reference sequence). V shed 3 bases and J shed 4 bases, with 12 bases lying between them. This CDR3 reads CASSFPGHLYGYTF. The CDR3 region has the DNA TGTGCCAGCAGCTTTCCGGGACACCTCTATGGCTACACCTTC.

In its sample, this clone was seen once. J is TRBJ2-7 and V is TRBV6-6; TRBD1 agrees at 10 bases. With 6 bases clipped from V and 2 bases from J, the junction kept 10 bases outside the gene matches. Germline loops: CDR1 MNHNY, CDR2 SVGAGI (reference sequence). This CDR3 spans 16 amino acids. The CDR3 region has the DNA TGTGCCAGCAGCTCTATAGGACAGGGGGTAACCTACGAGCAGTACTTC. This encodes CASSSIGQGVTYEQYF.

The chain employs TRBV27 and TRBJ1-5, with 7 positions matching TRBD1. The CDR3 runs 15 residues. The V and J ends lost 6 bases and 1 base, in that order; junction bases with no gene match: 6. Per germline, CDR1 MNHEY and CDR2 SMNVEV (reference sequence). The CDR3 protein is CASRQDRASNQPQHF. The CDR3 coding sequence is TGTGCCAGCAGACAAGACAGGGCGAGCAATCAGCCCCAGCATTTT.

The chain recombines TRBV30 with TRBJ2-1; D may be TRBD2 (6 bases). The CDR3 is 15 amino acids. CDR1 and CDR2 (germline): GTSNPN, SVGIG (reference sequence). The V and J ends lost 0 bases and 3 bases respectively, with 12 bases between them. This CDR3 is CAWSVRGGVYNEQFF. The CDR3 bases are TGTGCCTGGAGTGTACGCGGCGGGGTCTACAATGAGCAGTTCTTC.

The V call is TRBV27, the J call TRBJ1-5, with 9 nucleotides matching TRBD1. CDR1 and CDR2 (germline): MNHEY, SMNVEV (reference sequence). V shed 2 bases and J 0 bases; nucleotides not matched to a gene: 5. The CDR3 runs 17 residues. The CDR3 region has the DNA TGTGCCAGCAGTTTAGGGACAGGGCCCTATAGCAATCAGCCCCAGCATTTT. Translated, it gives CASSLGTGPYSNQPQHF.

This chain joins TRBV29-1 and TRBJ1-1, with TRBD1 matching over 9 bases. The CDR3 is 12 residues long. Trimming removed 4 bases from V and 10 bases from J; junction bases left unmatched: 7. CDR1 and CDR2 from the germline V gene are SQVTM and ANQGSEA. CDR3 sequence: CSVGGQGEGAFF. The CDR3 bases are TGCAGCGTTGGGGGACAGGGTGAAGGAGCTTTCTTT.

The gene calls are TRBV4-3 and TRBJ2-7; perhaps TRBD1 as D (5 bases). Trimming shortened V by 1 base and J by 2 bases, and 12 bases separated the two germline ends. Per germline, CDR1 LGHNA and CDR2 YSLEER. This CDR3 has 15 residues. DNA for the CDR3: TGCGCCAGCAGCCAAGCTGTTGGGGCTGCCTACGAGCAGTACTTC. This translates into CASSQAVGAAYEQYF.

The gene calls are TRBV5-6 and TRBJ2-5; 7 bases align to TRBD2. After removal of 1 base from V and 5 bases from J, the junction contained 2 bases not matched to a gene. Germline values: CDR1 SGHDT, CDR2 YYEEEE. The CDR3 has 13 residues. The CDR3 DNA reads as TGTGCCAGCAGCTTGCAGCGGGGCGAGACCCAGTACTTC. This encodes CASSLQRGETQYF.

The CDR3, as DNA: TGTGCCAGCAGCGCGACCGAGAGCTCCTACAATGAGCAGTTCTTC. Amino acids: CASSATESSYNEQFF. The chain employs TRBV9 and TRBJ2-1, with no clear D. Germline V gene data show CDR1 as SGDLS and CDR2 as YYNGEE. The CDR3 contains 15 residues. The V and J ends lost 3 bases and 0 bases respectively, with 10 bases between them.

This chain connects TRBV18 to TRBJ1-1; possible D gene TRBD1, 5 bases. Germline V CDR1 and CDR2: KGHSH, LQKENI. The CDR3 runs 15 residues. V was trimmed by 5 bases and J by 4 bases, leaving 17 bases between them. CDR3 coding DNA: TGTGCCAGCTCAACGGGTGGGGGGTCAAGCACTGAAGCTTTCTTT. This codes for CASSTGGGSSTEAFF.

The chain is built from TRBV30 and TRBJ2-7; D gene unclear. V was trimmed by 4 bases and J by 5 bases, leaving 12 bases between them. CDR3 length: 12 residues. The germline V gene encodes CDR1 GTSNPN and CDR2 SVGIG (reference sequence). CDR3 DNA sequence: TGTGCCTGGAAGCCGGTACGGCACGAGCAGTACTTC. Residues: CAWKPVRHEQYF.

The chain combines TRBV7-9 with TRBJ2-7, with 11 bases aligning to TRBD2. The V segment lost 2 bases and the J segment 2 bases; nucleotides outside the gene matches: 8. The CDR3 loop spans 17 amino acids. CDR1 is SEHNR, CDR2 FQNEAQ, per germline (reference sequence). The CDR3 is CASSLKTSGKQTYEQYF. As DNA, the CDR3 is TGTGCCAGCAGCTTAAAGACTAGCGGGAAACAAACCTACGAGCAGTACTTC. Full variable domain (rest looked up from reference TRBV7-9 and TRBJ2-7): DTGVSQNPRHKITKRGQNVTFRCDPISEHNRLYWYRQTLGQGPEFLTYFQNEAQLEKSRLLSDRFSAERPKGSFSTLEIQRTEQGDSAMYLCASSLKTSGKQTYEQYFGPGTRLTVT.

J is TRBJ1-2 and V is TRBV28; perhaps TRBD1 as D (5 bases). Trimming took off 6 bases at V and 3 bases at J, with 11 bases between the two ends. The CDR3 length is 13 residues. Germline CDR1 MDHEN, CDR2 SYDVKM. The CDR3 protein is CASSLQVDYGYTF. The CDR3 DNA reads TGTGCCAGCAGCTTACAGGTCGACTATGGCTACACCTTC.

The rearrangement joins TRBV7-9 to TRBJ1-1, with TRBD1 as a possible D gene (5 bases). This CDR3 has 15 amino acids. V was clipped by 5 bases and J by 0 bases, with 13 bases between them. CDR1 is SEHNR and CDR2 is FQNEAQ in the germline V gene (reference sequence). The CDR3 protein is CASSHLQVMNTEAFF. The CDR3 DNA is TGTGCCAGCAGCCACCTACAGGTCATGAACACTGAAGCTTTCTTT.

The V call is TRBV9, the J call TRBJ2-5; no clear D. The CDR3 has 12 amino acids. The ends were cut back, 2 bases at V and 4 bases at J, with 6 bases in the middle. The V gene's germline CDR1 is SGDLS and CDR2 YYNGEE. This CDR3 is CASSVNPETQYF. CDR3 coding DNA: TGTGCCAGCAGCGTTAATCCAGAGACCCAGTACTTC.

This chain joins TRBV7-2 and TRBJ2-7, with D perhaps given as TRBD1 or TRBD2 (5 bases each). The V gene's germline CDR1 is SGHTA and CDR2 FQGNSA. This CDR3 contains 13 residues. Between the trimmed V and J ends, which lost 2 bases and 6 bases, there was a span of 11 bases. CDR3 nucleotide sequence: TGTGCCAGCAGCTTAATGGACGGGACCGAGCAGTACTTC. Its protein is CASSLMDGTEQYF.

CDR3 DNA: TGTGCCAGCAGAGCCGGGACAGGGGTATCCGGGGAGCTGTTTTTT. Translation gives CASRAGTGVSGELFF. The chain is built from TRBV7-2 and TRBJ2-2; 10 bases map to TRBD1. The CDR3 has 15 residues. CDR1 and CDR2 (germline): SGHTA, FQGNSA. The V gene end was trimmed by 6 bases and the J gene end by 6 bases; junction bases not matched to a gene: 7. Variable domain in full (rest from reference TRBV7-2 and TRBJ2-2): GAGVSQSPSNKVTEKGKDVELRCDPISGHTALYWYRQSLGQGLEFLIYFQGNSAPDKSGLPSDRFSAERTGGSVSTLTIQRTQQEDSAVYLCASRAGTGVSGELFFGEGSRLTVL.

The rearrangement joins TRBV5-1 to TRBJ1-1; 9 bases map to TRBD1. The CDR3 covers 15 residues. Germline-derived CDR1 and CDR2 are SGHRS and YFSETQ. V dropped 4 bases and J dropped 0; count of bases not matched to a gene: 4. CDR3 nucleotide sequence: TGCGCCAGCAGCAAACAGGGGGCGGTGAACACTGAAGCTTTCTTT. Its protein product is CASSKQGAVNTEAFF.

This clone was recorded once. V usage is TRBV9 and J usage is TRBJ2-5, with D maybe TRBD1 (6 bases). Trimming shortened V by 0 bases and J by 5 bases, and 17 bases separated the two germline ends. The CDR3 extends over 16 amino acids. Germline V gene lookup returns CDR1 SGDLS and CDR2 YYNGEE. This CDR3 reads CASSVGGVGGMETQYF. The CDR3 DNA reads TGTGCCAGCAGCGTAGGAGGTGTAGGGGGAATGGAGACCCAGTACTTC.

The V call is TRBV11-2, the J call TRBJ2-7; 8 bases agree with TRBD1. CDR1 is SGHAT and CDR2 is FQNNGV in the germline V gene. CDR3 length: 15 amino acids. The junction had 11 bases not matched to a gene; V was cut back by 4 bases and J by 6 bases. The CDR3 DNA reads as TGTGCCAGCAGCTACACCCGGACAGGGATCGGCGAGCAGTACTTC. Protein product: CASSYTRTGIGEQYF.

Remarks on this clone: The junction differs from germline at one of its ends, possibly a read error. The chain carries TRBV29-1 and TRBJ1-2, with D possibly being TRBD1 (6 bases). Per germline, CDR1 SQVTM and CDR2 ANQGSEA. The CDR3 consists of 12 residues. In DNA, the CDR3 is TGCAGCGTTGAAGTATACACACAGGGAGGCGCCTTC. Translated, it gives CSVEVYTQGGAF.

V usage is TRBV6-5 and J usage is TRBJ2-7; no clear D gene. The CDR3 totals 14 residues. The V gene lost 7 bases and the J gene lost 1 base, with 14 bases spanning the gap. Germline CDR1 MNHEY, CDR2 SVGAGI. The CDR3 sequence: CASNILHSSYEQYF. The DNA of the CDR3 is TGTGCCAGCAACATCCTGCACAGTTCCTACGAGCAGTACTTC.

This chain's CDR3 is CASKGLAGGGETQYF. The CDR3 nucleotides read TGTGCCAGCAAGGGACTAGCGGGAGGGGGGGAGACCCAGTACTTC. The V call is TRBV7-6, the J call TRBJ2-5; 16 bases agree with TRBD2. This CDR3 is 15 amino acids long. Germline V gene sequence: CDR1 SGHVS, CDR2 FNYEAQ. The ends lost 7 bases at V and 5 bases at J; junction bases unmatched: 4. The whole variable domain, filled in from reference TRBV7-6 and TRBJ2-5, reads GAGVSQSPRYKVTKRGQDVALRCDPISGHVSLYWYRQALGQGPEFLTYFNYEAQQDKSGLPNDRFSAERPEGSISTLTIQRTEQRDSAMYRCASKGLAGGGETQYFGPGTRLLVL.

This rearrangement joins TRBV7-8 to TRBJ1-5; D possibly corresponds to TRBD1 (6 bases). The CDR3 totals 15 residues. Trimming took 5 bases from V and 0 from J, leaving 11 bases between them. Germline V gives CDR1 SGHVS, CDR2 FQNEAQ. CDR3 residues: CASSVTGGSNQPQHF. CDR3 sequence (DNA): TGTGCCAGCAGCGTGACAGGAGGTAGCAATCAGCCCCAGCATTTT.

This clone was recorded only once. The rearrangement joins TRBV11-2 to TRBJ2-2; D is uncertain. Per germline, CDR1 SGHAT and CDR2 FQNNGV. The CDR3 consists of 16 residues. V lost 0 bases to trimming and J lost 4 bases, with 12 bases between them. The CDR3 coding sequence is TGTGCCAGCAGCTTAGATGGATACCCAGCCACCGGGGAGCTGTTTTTT. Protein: CASSLDGYPATGELFF.